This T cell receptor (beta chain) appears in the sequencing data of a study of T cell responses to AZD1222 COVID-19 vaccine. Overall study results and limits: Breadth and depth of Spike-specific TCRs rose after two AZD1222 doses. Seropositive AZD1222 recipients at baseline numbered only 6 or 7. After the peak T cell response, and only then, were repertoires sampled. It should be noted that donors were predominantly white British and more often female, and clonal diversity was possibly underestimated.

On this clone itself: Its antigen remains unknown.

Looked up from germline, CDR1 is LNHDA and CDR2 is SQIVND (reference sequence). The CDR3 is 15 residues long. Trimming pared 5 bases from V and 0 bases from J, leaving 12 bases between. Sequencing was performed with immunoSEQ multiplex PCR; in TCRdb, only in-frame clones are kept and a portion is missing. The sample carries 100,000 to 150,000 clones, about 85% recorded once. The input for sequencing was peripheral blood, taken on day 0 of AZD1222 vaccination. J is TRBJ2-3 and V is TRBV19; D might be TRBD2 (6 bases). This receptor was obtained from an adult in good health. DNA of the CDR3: TGTGCCAGTAGTTTCCGGGACTCAAGCACAGATACGCAGTATTTT. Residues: CASSFRDSSTDTQYF.